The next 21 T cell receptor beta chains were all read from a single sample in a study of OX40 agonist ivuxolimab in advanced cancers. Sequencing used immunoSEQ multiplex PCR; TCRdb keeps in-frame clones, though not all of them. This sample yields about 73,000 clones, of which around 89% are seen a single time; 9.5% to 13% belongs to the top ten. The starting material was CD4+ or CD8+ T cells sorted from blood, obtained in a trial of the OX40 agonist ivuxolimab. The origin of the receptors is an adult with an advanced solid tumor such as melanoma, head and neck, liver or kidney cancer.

The CDR3 DNA follows: TGTGCCAGCAGCTTTAGCGGACTCAGCACAGATACGCAGTATTTT. It specifies CASSFSGLSTDTQYF. The chain couples TRBV7-2 to TRBJ2-3, with D perhaps TRBD2 (6 bases). The CDR3 contains 15 residues. CDR1 and CDR2 (germline): SGHTA, FQGNSA. V was pared by 3 bases and J by 0 bases, with 10 bases between.

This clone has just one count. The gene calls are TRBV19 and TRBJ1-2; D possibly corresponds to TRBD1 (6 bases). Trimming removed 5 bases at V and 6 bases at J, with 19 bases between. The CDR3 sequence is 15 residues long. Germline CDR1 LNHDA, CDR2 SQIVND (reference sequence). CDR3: CASSLTGRSNNGYTF. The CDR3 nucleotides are TGTGCCAGTAGTCTTACAGGGCGCTCGAATAATGGCTACACCTTC.

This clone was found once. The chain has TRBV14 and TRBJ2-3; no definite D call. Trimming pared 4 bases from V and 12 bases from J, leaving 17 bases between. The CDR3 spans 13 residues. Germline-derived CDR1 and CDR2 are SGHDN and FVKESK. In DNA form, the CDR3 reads TGTGCCAGCAGCCTCCCTCCCAGTCCGGGTCAGTATTTT. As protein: CASSLPPSPGQYF.

This CDR3 reads CASSYAGAPETQYF. The CDR3 coding sequence is TGTGCCAGCAGTTATGCGGGGGCACCCGAGACCCAGTACTTC. The rearrangement uses TRBV6-5 and TRBJ2-5; the D gene is possibly TRBD2 (7 bases). Between the trimmed V and J ends, which lost 3 bases and 5 bases, there was a span of 13 bases. The CDR3 runs 14 residues. Germline V CDR1 and CDR2: MNHEY, SVGAGI.

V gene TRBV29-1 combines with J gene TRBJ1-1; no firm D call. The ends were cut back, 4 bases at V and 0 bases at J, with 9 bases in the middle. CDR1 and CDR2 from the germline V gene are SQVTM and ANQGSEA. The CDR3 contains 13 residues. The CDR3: CSVVTPLNTEAFF. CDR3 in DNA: TGCAGCGTTGTAACGCCTTTGAACACTGAAGCTTTCTTT.

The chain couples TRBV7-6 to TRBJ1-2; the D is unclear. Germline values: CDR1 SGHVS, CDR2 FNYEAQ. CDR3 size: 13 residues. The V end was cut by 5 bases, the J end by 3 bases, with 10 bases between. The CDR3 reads CASSPRTDYGYTF. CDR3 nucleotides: TGTGCCAGCAGCCCCCGGACGGACTATGGCTACACCTTC.

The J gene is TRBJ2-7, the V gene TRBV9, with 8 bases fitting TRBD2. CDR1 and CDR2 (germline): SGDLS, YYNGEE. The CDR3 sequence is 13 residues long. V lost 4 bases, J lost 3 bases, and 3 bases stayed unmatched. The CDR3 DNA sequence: TGTGCCAGCAGCACGGGACTAGACTACGAGCAGTACTTC. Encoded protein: CASSTGLDYEQYF.

The DNA of the CDR3 is TGCGCCAGCAGTGAGTTGGGGGATACCTACGAGCAGTACTTC. Protein sequence: CASSELGDTYEQYF. The rearrangement joins TRBV10-1 to TRBJ2-7, with D tentatively TRBD1 or TRBD2 (5 bases each). The V and J ends lost 1 base and 2 bases respectively, with 9 bases between them. This CDR3 is built from 14 residues. The germline V gene has CDR1 WNHNN and CDR2 SYGVQD (reference sequence).

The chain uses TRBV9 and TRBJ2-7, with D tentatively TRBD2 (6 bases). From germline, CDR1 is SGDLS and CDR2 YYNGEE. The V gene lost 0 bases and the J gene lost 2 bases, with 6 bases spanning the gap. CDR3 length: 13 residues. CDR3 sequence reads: CASSVGLAYEQYF. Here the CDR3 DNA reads TGTGCCAGCAGCGTAGGACTAGCCTACGAGCAGTACTTC.

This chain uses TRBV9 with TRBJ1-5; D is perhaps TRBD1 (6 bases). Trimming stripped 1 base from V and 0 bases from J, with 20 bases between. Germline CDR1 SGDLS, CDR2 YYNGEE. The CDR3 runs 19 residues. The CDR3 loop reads CASSVIGSVGAYSNQPQHF. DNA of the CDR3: TGTGCCAGCAGCGTAATCGGGAGCGTGGGGGCATATAGCAATCAGCCCCAGCATTTT.

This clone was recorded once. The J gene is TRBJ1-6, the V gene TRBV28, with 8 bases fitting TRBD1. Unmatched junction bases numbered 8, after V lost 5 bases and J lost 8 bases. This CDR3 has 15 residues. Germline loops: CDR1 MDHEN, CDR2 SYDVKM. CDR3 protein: CASSTRTGRYSPLHF. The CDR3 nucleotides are TGTGCCAGCAGTACCCGGACAGGGCGTTATTCACCCCTCCACTTT.

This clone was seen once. The CDR3 region has the DNA TGTGCCAGCTTAGCACGGGCAGATACGCAGTATTTT. Translation: CASLARADTQYF. The gene calls are TRBV6-1 and TRBJ2-3; D is ambiguous. Germline-derived CDR1 and CDR2 are MNHNS and SASEGT. With 8 bases removed from V and 4 bases from J, the gap between germline ends came to 10 bases. The CDR3 sequence is 12 residues long.

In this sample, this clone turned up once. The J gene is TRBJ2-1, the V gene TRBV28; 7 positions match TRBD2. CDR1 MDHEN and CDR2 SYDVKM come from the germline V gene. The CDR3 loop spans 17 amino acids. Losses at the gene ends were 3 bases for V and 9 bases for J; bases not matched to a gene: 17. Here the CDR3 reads CASSFGKVVAGYFEQFF. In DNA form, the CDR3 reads TGTGCCAGCAGTTTTGGGAAGGTGGTAGCGGGTTATTTTGAGCAGTTCTTC.

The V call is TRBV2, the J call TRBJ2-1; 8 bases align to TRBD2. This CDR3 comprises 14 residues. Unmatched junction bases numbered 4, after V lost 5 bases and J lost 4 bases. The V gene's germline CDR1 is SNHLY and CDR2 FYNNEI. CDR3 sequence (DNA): TGTGCCAGCAGTACTAGCGGCAATTACAATGAGCAGTTCTTC. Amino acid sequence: CASSTSGNYNEQFF.

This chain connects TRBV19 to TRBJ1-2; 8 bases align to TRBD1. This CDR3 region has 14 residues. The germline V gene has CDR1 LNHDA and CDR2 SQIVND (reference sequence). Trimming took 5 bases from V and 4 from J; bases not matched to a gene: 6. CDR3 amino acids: CASSGQDRVYGYTF. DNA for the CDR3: TGTGCCAGTAGTGGACAGGACAGGGTCTATGGCTACACCTTC.

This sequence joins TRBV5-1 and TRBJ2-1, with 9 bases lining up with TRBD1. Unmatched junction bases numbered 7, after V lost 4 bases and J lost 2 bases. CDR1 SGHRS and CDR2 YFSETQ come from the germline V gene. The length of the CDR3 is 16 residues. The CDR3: CASSRLGTGTYNEQFF. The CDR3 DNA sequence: TGCGCCAGCAGCCGACTGGGGACAGGGACCTACAATGAGCAGTTCTTC.

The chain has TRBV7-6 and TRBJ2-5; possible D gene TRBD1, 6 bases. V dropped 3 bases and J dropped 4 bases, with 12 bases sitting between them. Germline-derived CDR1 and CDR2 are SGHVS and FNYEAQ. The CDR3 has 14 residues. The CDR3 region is CASSLGGGGETQYF. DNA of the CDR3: TGTGCCAGCAGCTTGGGTGGGGGCGGAGAGACCCAGTACTTC. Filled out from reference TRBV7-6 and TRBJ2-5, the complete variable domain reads GAGVSQSPRYKVTKRGQDVALRCDPISGHVSLYWYRQALGQGPEFLTYFNYEAQQDKSGLPNDRFSAERPEGSISTLTIQRTEQRDSAMYRCASSLGGGGETQYFGPGTRLLVL.

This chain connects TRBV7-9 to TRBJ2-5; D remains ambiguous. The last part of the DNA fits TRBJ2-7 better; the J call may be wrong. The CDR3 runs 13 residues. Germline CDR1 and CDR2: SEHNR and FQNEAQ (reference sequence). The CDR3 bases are TGTGCCAGCAGCTATCGATACAGCTACGAGCAGTACTTC. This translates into CASSYRYSYEQYF.

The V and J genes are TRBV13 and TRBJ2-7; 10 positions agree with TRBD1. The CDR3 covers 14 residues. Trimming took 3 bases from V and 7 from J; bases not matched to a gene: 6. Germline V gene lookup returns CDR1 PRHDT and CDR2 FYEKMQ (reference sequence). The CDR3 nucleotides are TGTGCCAGCAGCTTGGGACAGGGGTATCTGGAGCAGTACTTC. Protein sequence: CASSLGQGYLEQYF. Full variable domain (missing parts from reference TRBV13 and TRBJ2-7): AAGVIQSPRHLIKEKRETATLKCYPIPRHDTVYWYQQGPGQDPQFLISFYEKMQSDKGSIPDRFSAQQFSDYHSELNMSSLELGDSALYFCASSLGQGYLEQYFGPGTRLTVT.

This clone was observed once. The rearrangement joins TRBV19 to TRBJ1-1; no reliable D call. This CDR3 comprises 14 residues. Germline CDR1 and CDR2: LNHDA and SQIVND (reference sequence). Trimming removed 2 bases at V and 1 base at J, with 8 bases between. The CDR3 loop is CASSIHNSNTEAFF. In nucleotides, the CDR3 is TGTGCCAGTAGTATACATAACTCGAACACTGAAGCTTTCTTT.

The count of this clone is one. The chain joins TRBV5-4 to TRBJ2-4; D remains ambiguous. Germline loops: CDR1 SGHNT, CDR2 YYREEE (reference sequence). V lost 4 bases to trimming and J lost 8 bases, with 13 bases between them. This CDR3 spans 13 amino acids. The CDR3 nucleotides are TGTGCCAGCAGCCCGGGCCCTGGGGACATTCAGTACTTC. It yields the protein CASSPGPGDIQYF.